The text below deals with one T cell receptor beta chain. The entry originates in a study of T cell changes during pregnancy in multiple sclerosis. Germline V lookup: CDR1 SGDLS, CDR2 YYNGEE. The CDR3 spans 14 residues. Trimming removed 2 bases from V and 0 bases from J, with 6 bases in between. TCRdb's table, derived via immunoSEQ multiplex PCR, lists solely in-frame clones and lacks some. The table has around 32,000 clones, roughly 89% seen once. The TCR was taken from a female donor in good health, enrolled as a control in a pregnancy study. Sequencing used CD8+ T cells from peripheral blood mononuclear cells, obtained in the second trimester of pregnancy. This sequence joins TRBV9 and TRBJ2-1; maybe TRBD2 (5 bases). For the CDR3, the DNA is TGTGCCAGCAGCGTCGGGGACTCCTACAATGAGCAGTTCTTC. This encodes CASSVGDSYNEQFF.